This TCR beta chain was sequenced for a study of long-term antiretroviral therapy in people with HIV. The study's findings and limits: ART was followed by higher diversity that remained below transplant donor controls.

Concerning this clone: Its target is unknown.

Trimming took 1 base from V and 5 from J, leaving 15 bases between them. This CDR3 has 15 residues. The germline CDR1 and CDR2 sequences are SNHLY and FYNNEI. It was version v3.0 of the immunoSEQ assay that was run at survey level. Assay used: immunoSEQ multiplex PCR; TCRdb lists only in-frame clones, some missing. Of tens of thousands of clones detected, 80% to 90% appear once; the ten largest clones hold 4.5% to 5%. V gene TRBV2 combines with J gene TRBJ2-7; D might be TRBD1 (5 bases). Specimen: unsorted PBMCs, collected roughly 2.8 years before starting antiretroviral therapy. The receptor comes from a woman in her 30s with HIV. The CDR3: CASSEVINGAHEQYV. CDR3 sequence (DNA): TGTGCCAGCAGTGAAGTGATCAATGGGGCACACGAGCAGTACGTC.